These T cell receptor beta chains were read from a single sample in a study of T cells in localized non-small cell lung cancer. Profiling relied on immunoSEQ multiplex PCR, and the TCRdb table lists in-frame clones only, not all of them. The data contain about 62,000 clones, around 81% of them singletons. This material consisted of PBMCs, taken before any cancer treatment. These receptors all come from a man aged 40-75 years with stage II lung adenocarcinoma. CDR3s include the opening cysteine and the closing phenylalanine or tryptophan. A D gene is named only where the DNA matches it firmly. Rows may omit the clone size; those that give it use once, few, many or a size class.

TRBJ1-3 15 TRBD1 TRBV7-9 NA TGTGCCAGCAGCTCTGGGACAGGGGCTGGAAACACCATATATTTT CASSSGTGAGNTIYF
TRBJ2-7 13 NA TRBV27 NA TGTGCCAGCAGTTATAGGCACCCCTACGAGCAGTACTTC CASSYRHPYEQYF
TRBJ2-2 15 NA TRBV6-6 NA TGTGCCAGCAGTTACTCGGTCACAGGGACCGGGGAGCTGTTTTTT CASSYSVTGTGELFF
TRBJ1-1 15 TRBD1 TRBV4-2 NA TGTGCCAGCAGCCCCCCCGGACAGGGGAGCACTGAAGCTTTCTTT CASSPPGQGSTEAFF
TRBJ1-3 15 NA TRBV19 NA TGTGCCAGTAGTGCCAGGACTGAGGCTGGAAACACCATATATTTT CASSARTEAGNTIYF
TRBJ2-3 16 NA TRBV9 once TGTGCCAGCAGCGTAGGCACTAACCCTAGCACAGATACGCAGTATTTT CASSVGTNPSTDTQYF
TRBJ1-1 11 NA TRBV7-9 NA TGTGCCAGCAGCTTTGACACTGAAGCTTTCTTT CASSFDTEAFF
TRBJ2-5 12 NA TRBV7-9 NA TGTGCCAGCAGTTCCATCGGTGAGACCCAGTACTTC CASSSIGETQYF
TRBJ1-2 15 NA TRBV5-5 NA TGTGCCAGCAGCTTGGGGATCGGGGCGGACTATGGCTACACCTTC CASSLGIGADYGYTF
TRBJ2-5 14 NA TRBV5-5 NA TGTGCCAGCAGCCTCCCCCTGGGCCAAGAGACCCAGTACTTC CASSLPLGQETQYF
TRBJ2-3 15 NA TRBV7-3 NA TGTGCCAGCAGCTTACTTGGAGGTAGCACAGATACGCAGTATTTT CASSLLGGSTDTQYF
TRBJ1-5 14 NA TRBV4-1 NA TGCGCCAGCAGCCAAGGGCAGGGGTTGGAGCCCCAGCATTTT CASSQGQGLEPQHF
TRBJ2-7 20 TRBD2 TRBV13 NA TGTGCCAGCAGCTCGACGCTCGGACTAGCGGGAGTCCCGGGTCCCTACGAGCAGTACTTC CASSSTLGLAGVPGPYEQYF
TRBJ1-1 13 NA TRBV29-1 many TGCAGCGTTGAACTGGGAATCGACACTGAAGCTTTCTTT CSVELGIDTEAFF
TRBJ2-3 13 NA TRBV5-1 NA TGCGCCAGCAGCTTGGTTAGGACAGATACGCAGTATTTT CASSLVRTDTQYF
TRBJ1-3 16 NA TRBV7-2 NA TGTGCCAGCAGCTTAGGGCCGGGACTCTCTGGAAACACCATATATTTT CASSLGPGLSGNTIYF
TRBJ2-7 16 NA TRBV11-2 few TGTGCCAGCAGCTTTAGGGAACACGACGGGAGTCGTCCAACGTACTTC CASSFREHDGSRPTYF
TRBJ1-1 17 TRBD1 TRBV5-1 NA TGCGCCAGCAGCTCATGGTTGACAGGGAGTTCAGACACTGAAGCTTTCTTT CASSSWLTGSSDTEAFF
TRBJ1-4 15 NA TRBV18 NA TGTGCCAGCTCACCAGTGTCAGCCGTTAATGAAAAACTGTTTTTT CASSPVSAVNEKLFF
TRBJ2-7 13 TRBD1 TRBV29-1 NA TGCAGCGTTGAAAGGGGACAGGGGAACGAGCAGTACTTC CSVERGQGNEQYF
TRBJ1-2 13 TRBD1 TRBV2 once TGTGCCAGCAGCCCAGACAGGGATGTTGGCTACACCTTC CASSPDRDVGYTF
TRBJ1-2 13 NA TRBV27 NA TGTGCCAGCAGTTTGCACTCTAACTATGGCTACACCTTC CASSLHSNYGYTF
TRBJ2-1 14 NA TRBV30 NA TGTGCCTGGAGTAACCGGCTTTCCTACAATGAGCAGTTCTTC CAWSNRLSYNEQFF
TRBJ2-5 15 NA TRBV15 few TGTGCCACCAGCAGAGCGACAGGATCCCAAGAGACCCAGTACTTC CATSRATGSQETQYF
TRBJ1-1 13 NA TRBV10-3 few TGTGCCATCAGTGAGGGCAGGGACACTGAAGCTTTCTTT CAISEGRDTEAFF
TRBJ2-1 16 TRBD2 TRBV27 NA TGTGCCAGCAGTAAAGGACTAGCGGGAGGGGGTAATGAGCAGTTCTTC CASSKGLAGGGNEQFF
TRBJ2-5 13 NA TRBV5-6 NA TGTGCCAGCAGCTTGAATCTTCGAGAGACCCAGTACTTC CASSLNLRETQYF
TRBJ2-7 14 NA TRBV7-9 NA TGTGCCAGCAGCTTAAGCCAGGGGCCCTACGAGCAGTACTTC CASSLSQGPYEQYF
TRBJ1-5 14 NA TRBV27 NA TGTGCCAGCAGTTTTTCTAATAGCAATCAGCCCCAGCATTTT CASSFSNSNQPQHF
TRBJ1-3 15 NA TRBV6-5 NA TGTGCCAGCACCCAACGTATGGGGACTGGAAACACCATATATTTT CASTQRMGTGNTIYF
TRBJ2-6 15 NA TRBV2 once TGTGCCAGCGCAGTGGATAGGCAGGGACACAACGTCCTGACTTTC CASAVDRQGHNVLTF
TRBJ1-1 15 NA TRBV19 NA TGTGCCAGTAGTTTTTCCGGACAGACGAACACTGAAGCTTTCTTT CASSFSGQTNTEAFF
TRBJ2-7 15 NA TRBV10-3 NA TGTGCCATCAGTGAGTCAGTCGGGCTAGCGAGTGAGCAGTACTTC CAISESVGLASEQYF
TRBJ2-1 13 NA TRBV6-1 NA TGTGCCAGCGAGGTTCTAGCTCAGAATGAGCAGTTCTTC CASEVLAQNEQFF
TRBJ2-3 14 NA TRBV7-6 NA TGTGCCAGCACCCAGGAGGGTTTCACAGATACGCAGTATTTT CASTQEGFTDTQYF
TRBJ1-4 14 NA TRBV30 NA TGTGCCTGGAGTGTGGGTAGGGGAAATGAAAAACTGTTTTTT CAWSVGRGNEKLFF
TRBJ1-2 14 NA TRBV27 NA TGTGCCAGCAGTAGAAATGGTCTAAACTATGGCTACACCTTC CASSRNGLNYGYTF
TRBJ2-2 14 NA TRBV19 NA TGTGCCAGTAGTTGGGGTACTAACACCGGGGAGCTGTTTTTT CASSWGTNTGELFF
TRBJ2-5 15 NA TRBV5-8 NA TGTGCCAGCAGCTTGGGCCAGGGCCTTCAAGAGACCCAGTACTTC CASSLGQGLQETQYF
TRBJ2-3 16 NA TRBV11-3 NA TGTGCCAGCAGCCCTCATCAAAACAGTGGCACAGATACGCAGTATTTT CASSPHQNSGTDTQYF
TRBJ1-4 13 NA TRBV30 NA TGTGCCTGGAGCGCAAGAGGCGAAGGAAAACTGTTTTTT CAWSARGEGKLFF
TRBJ2-2 15 NA TRBV4-2 many TGTGCCAGCAGCCAAAGCGGAGGCGACACCGGGGAGCTGTTTTTT CASSQSGGDTGELFF